A selection of T cell receptor beta chains follows, all from one sample in a study of OX40 agonist ivuxolimab in advanced cancers. The repertoire was sequenced with immunoSEQ multiplex PCR; TCRdb's copy has only in-frame clones and lacks some. Seen here are some 77,000 clones, roughly 90% observed once, and the top ten hold 7% to 9.5%. The sequencing used CD4+ or CD8+ T cells sorted from blood, collected in a trial of the OX40 agonist ivuxolimab. These TCRs come from an adult with an advanced solid tumor such as melanoma, head and neck, liver or kidney cancer. Each CDR3 is given with its conserved first and last residue. The D gene is left open where the match is weak. Some rows have no size entry. The others give once, few or many, or a class for an expanded clone.

. . TRBJ1-4 TRBV9 TGTGCCAGCAGCCCGCGGACAGCAACTAATGAAAAACTGTTTTTT CASSPRTATNEKLFF
. . TRBJ2-3 TRBV6-5 TGTGCCAGCAGTTACTCACGGGGTATAGCAGATACGCAGTATTTT CASSYSRGIADTQYF
. . TRBJ2-7 TRBV5-5 TGTGCCAGCAGCTACGCTCTGGCAAGCTCCTACGAGCAGTACTTC CASSYALASSYEQYF
. . TRBJ2-7 TRBV11-2 TGTGCCAGCCTAACAGGGCCGTCCTACGAGCAGTACTTC CASLTGPSYEQYF
. . TRBJ1-4 TRBV30 TGTGCCTCTGGACCAGGGACTAATGAAAAACTGTTTTTT CASGPGTNEKLFF
. once TRBJ1-4 TRBV29-1 TGCAGCGTTGATGGGGGTGAAAAACTGTTTTTT CSVDGGEKLFF
. . TRBJ1-4 TRBV2 TGTGCCAGCAGTGACCTGGCGTTCTTAACTAATGAAAAACTGTTTTTT CASSDLAFLTNEKLFF
TRBD1 . TRBJ1-2 TRBV27 TGTGCCAGCAGTTTAGGAGGGGGCATCGATGGCTACACCTTC CASSLGGGIDGYTF
. . TRBJ2-7 TRBV7-9 TGTGCCAGCAGCTTAACTGGGGCTGGCCACGAGCAGTACTTC CASSLTGAGHEQYF
. . TRBJ2-7 TRBV27 TGTGCCAGCAGTTTCCGAGGGTTCTACGAGCAGTACTTC CASSFRGFYEQYF
. . TRBJ2-3 TRBV7-9 TGTGCCAGCAGCCCTTCACAGGCACTACTCAGCACAGATACGCAGTATTTT CASSPSQALLSTDTQYF
. . TRBJ2-5 TRBV9 TGTGCCAGCAGCGCGACCGGGGGATCACAAGAGACCCAGTACTTC CASSATGGSQETQYF
. . TRBJ1-5 TRBV28 TGTGCCAGCAGGAAGGGATTTGGGCCCCAGCATTTT CASRKGFGPQHF
TRBD2 . TRBJ2-4 TRBV15 TGTGCCACCAGCAGAGAGTCTAGCGGGGGGGCCAGGTCCAAAAACATTCAGTACTTC CATSRESSGGARSKNIQYF
. . TRBJ1-6 TRBV25-1 TGTGCCAGCAGTGCTTCGGGATATTCACCCCTCCACTTT CASSASGYSPLHF
TRBD1 . TRBJ2-1 TRBV27 TGTGCCAGCAGTTACCGGACAGGGATGAATGAGCAGTTCTTC CASSYRTGMNEQFF
TRBD1 . TRBJ1-3 TRBV7-2 TGTGCCAGCAGCGCCGGGACAGTTGGAAACACCATATATTTT CASSAGTVGNTIYF
. . TRBJ1-2 TRBV6-1 TGTGCCAGCAGTCCGTCCCGGGACCACACGGGCGGCTACACCTTC CASSPSRDHTGGYTF
. . TRBJ1-5 TRBV7-2 TGTGCCAGCAGCCTCCGGGGGAGCAATCAGCCCCAGCATTTT CASSLRGSNQPQHF
. . TRBJ1-6 TRBV13 TGTGCCAGCAGCCTACCCCCTTGGGGGACCCTCCACTTT CASSLPPWGTLHF
TRBD1 . TRBJ1-1 TRBV6-5 TGTGCCGTACAGGGGTGGAACACTGAAGCTTTCTTT CAVQGWNTEAFF
TRBD2 . TRBJ2-3 TRBV10-3 TGTGCCATCAGAGCGGGGGGATCAGATACGCAGTATTTT CAIRAGGSDTQYF
. . TRBJ2-6 TRBV7-6 TGTGCCAGCAGGGCTGGGGTTGGGGCCAACGTCCTGACTTTC CASRAGVGANVLTF
. . TRBJ1-1 TRBV7-6 TGTGCCAGCAGGACAGGACCTATGGGCACTGAAGCTTTCTTT CASRTGPMGTEAFF
. . TRBJ2-1 TRBV13 TGTGCCAGCAGCCCGAACCCGGGACAACGGGACGCGGCATACAATGAGCAGTTCTTC CASSPNPGQRDAAYNEQFF
TRBD1 . TRBJ2-7 TRBV4-1 TGCGCCAGCAGCCAAAGCCAACAGGGGGTCTCCTACGAGCAGTACTTC CASSQSQQGVSYEQYF
TRBD1 once TRBJ2-7 TRBV6-1 TGTGCCAGCAGTGAGGGACAGGGCGAGGACTTCCTCTCCTACGAGCAGTACTTC CASSEGQGEDFLSYEQYF
TRBD2 . TRBJ2-7 TRBV6-5 TGTGCCAGCAGTTACCGGCGGGGGGGCAGGGGGTTCGAGCAGTACTTC CASSYRRGGRGFEQYF
. . TRBJ2-1 TRBV5-1 TGCGCCAGCAGCCATGGGACTCTCGTTGAGCAGTTCTTC CASSHGTLVEQFF
. . TRBJ2-5 TRBV27 TGTGCCAGCAGTTTAGGGCGGTTACAAGAGACCCAGTACTTC CASSLGRLQETQYF
. once TRBJ1-6 TRBV13 TGTGCCAGCAGCTTAGCGCTGACAGGACCCTATAATTCACCCCTCCACTTT CASSLALTGPYNSPLHF
. . TRBJ1-1 TRBV27 TGTGCCAGCTGGACCATCGAGATGAACACTGAAGCTTTCTTT CASWTIEMNTEAFF
. . TRBJ2-7 TRBV4-2 TGTGCCAGCAGCTGGAGGGGGAACGGACTGCCCTACGAGCAGTACTTC CASSWRGNGLPYEQYF
TRBD1 . TRBJ2-5 TRBV6-5 TGTGCCAGCAGATTCCCTACAGGGGCGGGAGAGACCCAGTACTTC CASRFPTGAGETQYF
TRBD1 . TRBJ2-2 TRBV5-4 TGTGCCAGCAGCCCGGAGTGGCTTGTCGGACAGGGTCCCGGGGAGCTGTTTTTT CASSPEWLVGQGPGELFF
. . TRBJ1-4 TRBV27 TGTGCCAGCAGTTTGGGGAGTAATGAAAAACTGTTTTTT CASSLGSNEKLFF
. . TRBJ1-2 TRBV29-1 TGCAGCGTTTGGAGCTATGGCTACACCTTC CSVWSYGYTF
TRBD2 . TRBJ2-7 TRBV7-9 TGTGCCAGCAGCAACAGACTCGGACTAGCGGTCTACGAGCAGTACTTC CASSNRLGLAVYEQYF
. once TRBJ1-1 TRBV5-4 TGTGCCAGCAGCCCGGACTGGACGGAGAACACTGAAGCTTTCTTT CASSPDWTENTEAFF
TRBD1 . TRBJ2-4 TRBV13 TGTGCCAGCAGCTTAGGAGGGGGCAACATTCAGTACTTC CASSLGGGNIQYF
. once TRBJ2-5 TRBV7-9 TGTGCCAGCAGCTGGGACGGAAGCCAAGAGACCCAGTACTTC CASSWDGSQETQYF
TRBD2 . TRBJ2-7 TRBV6-1 TGTGCCAGCATTCAAGCGGGGGGCAGCTCATACGAGCAGTACTTC CASIQAGGSSYEQYF
TRBD1 . TRBJ1-1 TRBV7-8 TGTGCCAGCAGCCCCCTCGTTTCCGCCAGGGGGCTCGCCACTGAAGCTTTCTTT CASSPLVSARGLATEAFF
. . TRBJ2-1 TRBV9 TGTGCCAGCAGCCCCCGCCAGACTGGCTCCTACAATGAGCAGTTCTTC CASSPRQTGSYNEQFF
. . TRBJ2-7 TRBV10-3 TGTGCCATCAGGCGACAGATCCCCTACGAGCAGTACTTC CAIRRQIPYEQYF
. . TRBJ1-5 TRBV5-1 TGCGCCAGCAGCTTGGCCGGGGCAGGGGATCAGCCCCAGCATTTT CASSLAGAGDQPQHF
. . TRBJ2-1 TRBV11-2 TGTGCCAGCAGCTTAGTAGCTACAGGGGAGGGCAATGAGCAGTTCTTC CASSLVATGEGNEQFF
TRBD2 . TRBJ2-3 TRBV19 TGTGCCAGTAGTATAGTTCTAGCGGGGGAGGGAGATACGCAGTATTTT CASSIVLAGEGDTQYF
. . TRBJ2-3 TRBV27 TGTGCCAGCAGTTTATTAGGTTTTTCTAGCACAGATACGCAGTATTTT CASSLLGFSSTDTQYF